This T cell receptor beta chain was obtained from a study of blood T cell repertoires in COVID-19. Overall study context: The study drew acute and convalescent COVID-19 samples from the United States, Italy and Spain. The analysed material was cDNA or gDNA that came from T cells, B-cell-depleted T cells, or PBMCs.

Patients from Seattle were sampled longitudinally, starting during active infection. Study processing details: The assay estimated nucleated cells by amplifying reference gene primers. Data came from immunoSEQ multiplex PCR; TCRdb stores just in-frame clones and leaves some out. Clone size and V and J calls were adopted from that table, with D and trimming inferred from the DNA. The sample carries about 180,000 clones, roughly 81% recorded once. This CDR3 spans 16 amino acids. With 2 bases removed from V and 5 bases from J, the gap between germline ends came to 16 bases. CDR1 is SGHDN and CDR2 is FVKESK in the germline V gene.

The specimen sequenced was peripheral blood. The chain joins TRBV14 to TRBJ1-5, with D tentatively TRBD1 (5 bases). The receptor was derived from a woman aged 45 to 65 with COVID-19, enrolled during active disease. The CDR3 DNA reads TGTGCCAGCAGCCAATACTTACAGGCAAGGGATCAGCCCCAGCATTTT. Translated, it gives CASSQYLQARDQPQHF. Supplemented by reference TRBV14 and TRBJ1-5, the full variable domain reads EAGVTQFPSHSVIEKGQTVTLRCDPISGHDNLYWYRRVMGKEIKFLLHFVKESKQDESGMPNNRFLAERTGGTYSTLKVQPAELEDSGVYFCASSQYLQARDQPQHFGDGTRLSIL.